These T cell receptor beta chains were read from a single sample in a study of regulatory T cells in long-lasting Graves disease. TCRdb recomputed calls from the multiplex PCR reads with MiXCR, one row per CDR3 protein. This table holds some 340,000 distinct CDR3 sequences, more than 20% found once. The source material was peripheral blood mononuclear cells (PBMCs), sampled when the disease was refractory, from a patient treated with antithyroid drugs. The receptors were gathered from a woman between 40 and 55 years old with Graves disease. Both conserved end residues are part of each CDR3.

v_call: TRBV6-1; cdr3_length: 15; j_call: TRBJ1-5; cdr3_aa: CASSLTVARNQPQHF
v_call: TRBV25-1; cdr3_length: 17; j_call: TRBJ2-5; cdr3_aa: CASSGTPSGGHVETQYF
v_call: TRBV28; cdr3_length: 14; j_call: TRBJ2-4; cdr3_aa: CASSLSISGDIQYF
v_call: TRBV2; cdr3_length: 16; j_call: TRBJ2-2; cdr3_aa: CASSPDGPWNTGELFF
v_call: TRBV11-2; cdr3_length: 15; j_call: TRBJ2-1; cdr3_aa: CASSLGLDSYNEQFF
v_call: TRBV29-1; cdr3_length: 12; j_call: TRBJ1-1; cdr3_aa: CSVLTGRTEAFF
v_call: TRBV19; cdr3_length: 15; j_call: TRBJ2-2; cdr3_aa: CATKRGRGDSGELFF
v_call: TRBV2; cdr3_length: 13; j_call: TRBJ2-1; cdr3_aa: CASSAGTSGDQFF
v_call: TRBV28; cdr3_length: 16; j_call: TRBJ2-7; cdr3_aa: CASIDGPGATPYEQYF
v_call: TRBV20-1; cdr3_length: 16; j_call: TRBJ2-4; cdr3_aa: CSASPSAGGLNNIQYF
v_call: TRBV7-8; cdr3_length: 15; j_call: TRBJ2-2; cdr3_aa: CASSLVVSALGELFF
v_call: TRBV5-4; cdr3_length: 13; j_call: TRBJ1-4; cdr3_aa: CASSFPGNEKLFF
v_call: TRBV15; cdr3_length: 19; j_call: TRBJ2-6; cdr3_aa: CATSRELAGGRPGANVLTF
v_call: TRBV6-1; cdr3_length: 15; j_call: TRBJ2-1; cdr3_aa: CASSRLAGRGNEQFF
v_call: TRBV2; cdr3_length: 14; j_call: TRBJ2-5; cdr3_aa: CASSQILAPGTQYF
v_call: TRBV7-9; cdr3_length: 14; j_call: TRBJ1-1; cdr3_aa: CASSWGQTNTEAFF
v_call: TRBV2; cdr3_length: 12; j_call: TRBJ2-1; cdr3_aa: CASRTGYNEQFF
v_call: TRBV7-2; cdr3_length: 13; j_call: TRBJ1-4; cdr3_aa: CASSLAGLPKLFF